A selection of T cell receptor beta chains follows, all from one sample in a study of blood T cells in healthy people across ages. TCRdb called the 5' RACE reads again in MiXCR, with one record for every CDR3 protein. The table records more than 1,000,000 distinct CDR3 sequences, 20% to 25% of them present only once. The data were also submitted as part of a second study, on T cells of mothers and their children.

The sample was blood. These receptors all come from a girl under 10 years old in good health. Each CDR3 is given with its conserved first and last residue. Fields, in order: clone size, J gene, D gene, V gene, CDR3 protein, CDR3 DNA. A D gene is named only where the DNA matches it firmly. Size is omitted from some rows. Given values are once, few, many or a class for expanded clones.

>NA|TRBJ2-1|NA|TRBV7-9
CASSPASFWGDEQFF
TGTGCCAGCAGCCCAGCTTCCTTTTGGGGGGATGAGCAGTTCTTC
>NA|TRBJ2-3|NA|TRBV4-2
CASSYRVGFADTQYF
TGTGCCAGCAGCTACCGGGTCGGCTTCGCAGATACGCAGTATTTT
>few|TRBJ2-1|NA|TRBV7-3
CASSPRGDWGSNEQFF
TGTGCTAGCAGCCCCCGCGGGGACTGGGGGAGCAATGAGCAGTTCTTC
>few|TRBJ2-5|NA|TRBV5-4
CASSLTALQETQYF
TGTGCCAGCAGCTTGACGGCCCTCCAAGAGACCCAGTACTTC
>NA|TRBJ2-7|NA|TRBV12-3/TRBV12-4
CAGLMSSYEQYF
TGTGCCGGACTCATGAGCTCCTACGAGCAGTACTTC
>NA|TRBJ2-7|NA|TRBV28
CASSPQVVYEQYF
TGTGCCAGCAGTCCCCAAGTGGTCTACGAGCAGTACTTC
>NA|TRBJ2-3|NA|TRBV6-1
CASSEVGADTQYF
TGTGCCAGCAGTGAAGTCGGGGCGGATACGCAGTATTTT
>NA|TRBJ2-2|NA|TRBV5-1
CASHSGNTGELFF
TGCGCCAGCCACTCAGGCAACACCGGGGAGCTGTTTTTT
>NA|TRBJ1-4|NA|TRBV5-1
CASSSGQSSEKLFF
TGCGCCAGCAGCTCAGGACAGTCCTCTGAAAAACTGTTTTTT
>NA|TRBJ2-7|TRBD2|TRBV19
CASSIVGGSSYEQYF
TGTGCCAGTAGTATAGTAGGCGGGAGCTCCTACGAGCAGTACTTC
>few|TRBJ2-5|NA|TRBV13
CASSPRENQETQYF
TGTGCCAGCAGCCCCCGGGAGAACCAAGAGACCCAGTACTTC
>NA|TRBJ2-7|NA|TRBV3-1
CASSLQGQKTYEQYF
TGTGCCAGCAGCCTCCAAGGGCAGAAAACCTACGAGCAGTACTTC
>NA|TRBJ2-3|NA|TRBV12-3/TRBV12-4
CASSRKPTDTQYF
TGTGCCAGCAGTCGGAAACCCACAGATACGCAGTATTTT
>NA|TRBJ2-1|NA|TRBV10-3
CAISVGVNEQFF
TGTGCCATCAGTGTCGGTGTTAATGAGCAGTTCTTC
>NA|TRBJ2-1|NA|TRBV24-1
CATSAPGGNYNEQFF
TGTGCCACCAGTGCCCCCGGTGGGAACTACAATGAGCAGTTCTTC
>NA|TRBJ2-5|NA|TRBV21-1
CASSKQPKILAGGTQYF
TGTGCCAGCAGCAAACAACCCAAGATTCTAGCGGGAGGGACCCAGTACTTC
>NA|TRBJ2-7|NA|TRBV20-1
CSARDYQGATPYEQYF
TGCAGTGCTAGAGATTACCAAGGAGCCACACCCTACGAGCAGTACTTC
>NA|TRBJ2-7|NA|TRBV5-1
CASSLSPDYYEQYF
TGCGCCAGCAGCTTGTCCCCAGACTACTACGAGCAGTACTTC
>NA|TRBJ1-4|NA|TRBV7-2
CASSLVGGSEKLFF
TGTGCCAGCAGCTTAGTAGGGGGGTCTGAAAAACTGTTTTTT
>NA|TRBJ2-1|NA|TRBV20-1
CSARDFPKGSYNEQFF
TGCAGTGCTAGAGATTTTCCCAAAGGCTCCTACAATGAGCAGTTCTTC
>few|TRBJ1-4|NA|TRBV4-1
CASEGPTEGWNEKLFF
TGCGCCAGCGAGGGGCCTACGGAGGGGTGGAATGAAAAACTGTTTTTT
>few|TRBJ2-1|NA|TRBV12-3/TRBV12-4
CASSPPRGRPTYEQFF
TGTGCCAGCAGTCCCCCGAGGGGCCGGCCCACGTATGAGCAGTTCTTC
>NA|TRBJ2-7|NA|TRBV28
CASSSTSLGRDYEQYF
TGTGCCAGCAGCTCAACCTCCCTTGGACGAGACTACGAGCAGTACTTC
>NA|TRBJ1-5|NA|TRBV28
CASSTLDSLHSNQPQHF
TGTGCCAGCAGTACCCTGGACAGTCTACATAGCAATCAGCCCCAGCATTTT
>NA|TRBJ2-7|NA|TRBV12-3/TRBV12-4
CASSLRTETSEQYF
TGTGCCAGCAGTTTAAGGACAGAAACCTCCGAGCAGTACTTC
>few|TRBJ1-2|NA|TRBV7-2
CASSSENLGRYGYTF
TGTGCCAGCAGCTCAGAGAACCTTGGACGCTATGGCTACACCTTC
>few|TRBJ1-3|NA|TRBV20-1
CSAPSPDSGNTIYF
TGCAGTGCTCCGAGTCCGGACTCTGGAAACACCATATATTTT
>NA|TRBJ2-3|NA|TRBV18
CVSSPRTSTDTQYF
TGTGTCAGCTCACCACGGACTAGCACAGATACGCAGTATTTT
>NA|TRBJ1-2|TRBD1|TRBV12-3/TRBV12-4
CASSPGRTGGENGYTF
TGTGCCAGCAGCCCTGGAAGGACAGGGGGCGAGAATGGCTACACCTTC
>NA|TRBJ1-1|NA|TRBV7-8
CASSLAHGQNTEAFF
TGTGCCAGCAGCTTAGCGCACGGGCAGAACACTGAAGCTTTCTTT
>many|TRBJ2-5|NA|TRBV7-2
CASSPHGLQETQYF
TGTGCCAGCAGCCCCCATGGTCTGCAAGAGACCCAGTACTTC
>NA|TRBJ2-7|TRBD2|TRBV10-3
CAIRKTSASYEQYF
TGTGCCATCAGGAAGACTAGCGCCTCCTACGAGCAGTACTTC
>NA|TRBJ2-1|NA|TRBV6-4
CASSDSNVGEMGEQFF
TGTGCCAGCAGTGACTCGAACGTGGGGGAGATGGGTGAGCAGTTCTTC
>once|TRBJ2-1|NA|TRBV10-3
CATSESGGEQFF
TGTGCCACCAGTGAGTCTGGGGGTGAGCAGTTCTTC
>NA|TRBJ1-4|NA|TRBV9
CASSASGGIGEKLFF
TGTGCCAGCAGCGCGTCTGGGGGTATTGGCGAAAAACTGTTTTTT
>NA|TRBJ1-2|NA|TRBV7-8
CASSFFVTSRGGYTF
TGTGCCAGCAGCTTCTTTGTAACATCCCGAGGGGGCTACACCTTC
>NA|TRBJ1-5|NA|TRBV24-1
CATSAGSSQPQHF
TGTGCCACCAGTGCAGGGAGCAGTCAGCCCCAGCATTTT
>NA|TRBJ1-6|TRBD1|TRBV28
CASSPRDSDSPLHF
TGTGCCAGCAGTCCTCGGGACAGCGATTCACCCCTCCACTTT
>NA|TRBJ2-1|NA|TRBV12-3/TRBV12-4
CASSPLGMQFF
TGTGCCAGCAGCCCACTAGGAATGCAGTTCTTC
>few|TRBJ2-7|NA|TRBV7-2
CASSRRGQCHEQYF
TGTGCCAGCAGCCGTAGGGGCCAGTGTCACGAGCAGTACTTC
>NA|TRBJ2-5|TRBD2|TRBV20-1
CSATSLSGGAGEETQYF
TGCAGTGCTACTTCCCTTAGCGGGGGGGCGGGGGAAGAGACCCAGTACTTC
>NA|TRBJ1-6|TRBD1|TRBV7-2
CASSGPGTVFNSPLHF
TGTGCCAGCAGCGGCCCCGGGACAGTATTCAATTCACCCCTCCACTTT
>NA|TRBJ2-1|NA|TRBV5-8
CASSLVGRKYNEQFF
TGTGCCAGCAGCTTGGTGGGCCGGAAGTACAATGAGCAGTTCTTC
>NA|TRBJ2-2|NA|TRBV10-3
CAISESAGELFF
TGTGCCATCAGTGAGTCAGCCGGGGAGCTGTTTTTT
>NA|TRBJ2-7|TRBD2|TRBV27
CASRVAGVHYEQYF
TGTGCCAGCAGAGTAGCGGGAGTTCACTACGAGCAGTACTTC
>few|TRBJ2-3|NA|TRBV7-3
CASSPISWDGTDTQYF
TGTGCCAGCAGCCCCATCTCTTGGGATGGGACAGATACGCAGTATTTT
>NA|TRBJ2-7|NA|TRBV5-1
CASSLAMSSYEQYF
TGCGCCAGCAGCTTGGCCATGAGCTCCTACGAGCAGTACTTC
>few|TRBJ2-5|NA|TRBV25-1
CASSAAAGGGGPETQYF
TGTGCCAGCAGTGCGGCCGCGGGTGGTGGAGGGCCGGAGACCCAGTACTTC